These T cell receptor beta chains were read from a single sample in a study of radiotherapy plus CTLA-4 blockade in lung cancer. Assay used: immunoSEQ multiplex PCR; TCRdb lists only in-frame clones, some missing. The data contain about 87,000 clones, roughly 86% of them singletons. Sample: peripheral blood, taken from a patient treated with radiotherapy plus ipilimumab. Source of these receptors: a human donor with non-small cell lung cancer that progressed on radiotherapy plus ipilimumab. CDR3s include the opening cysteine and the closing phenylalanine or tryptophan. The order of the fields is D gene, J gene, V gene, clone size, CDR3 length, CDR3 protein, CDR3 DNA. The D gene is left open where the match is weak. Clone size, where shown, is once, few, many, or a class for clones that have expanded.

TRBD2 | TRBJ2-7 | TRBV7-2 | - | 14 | CASSSAGGLYEQYF | TGTGCCAGCAGTTCAGCGGGGGGGCTGTACGAGCAGTACTTC
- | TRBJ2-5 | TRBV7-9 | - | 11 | CASWAGETQYF | TGTGCCAGTTGGGCGGGAGAGACCCAGTACTTC
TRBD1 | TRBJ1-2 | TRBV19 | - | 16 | CASSTSLGQGSSGYTF | TGTGCCAGTAGTACCTCCCTAGGACAGGGTTCGTCTGGCTACACCTTC
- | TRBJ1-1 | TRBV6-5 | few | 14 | CASRPTGTNTEAFF | TGTGCCAGCAGGCCTACAGGGACCAACACTGAAGCTTTCTTT
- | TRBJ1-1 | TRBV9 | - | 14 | CASSVESRDTEAFF | TGTGCCAGCAGCGTAGAGTCGAGGGACACTGAAGCTTTCTTT
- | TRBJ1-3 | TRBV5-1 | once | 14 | CASSLEGQGNTIYF | TGCGCCAGCAGCTTGGAAGGACAGGGAAACACCATATATTTT
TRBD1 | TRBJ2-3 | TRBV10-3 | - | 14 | CAISAPGDRDTQYF | TGTGCCATCAGTGCCCCCGGGGACAGGGATACGCAGTATTTT
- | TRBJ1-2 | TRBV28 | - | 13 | CASVSPGSFGYTF | TGTGCCAGCGTGTCGCCAGGGAGTTTTGGCTACACCTTC
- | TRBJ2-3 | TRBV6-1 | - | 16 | CASSEEVGGTTDTQYF | TGTGCCAGCAGTGAAGAGGTGGGCGGAACCACAGATACGCAGTATTTT
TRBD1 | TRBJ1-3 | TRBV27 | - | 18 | CASSPRTGMFNSGNTIYF | TGTGCCAGCAGCCCCCGGACAGGGATGTTTAACTCTGGAAACACCATATATTTT
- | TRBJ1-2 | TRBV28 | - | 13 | CASSLGANYGYTF | TGTGCCAGCAGTTTAGGAGCTAACTATGGCTACACCTTC
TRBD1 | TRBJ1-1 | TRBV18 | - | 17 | CASSSGTGWGLNTEAFF | TGTGCCAGCTCATCTGGGACAGGGTGGGGGTTGAACACTGAAGCTTTCTTT
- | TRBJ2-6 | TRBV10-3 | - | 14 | CAISEGSGANVLTF | TGTGCCATCAGTGAAGGGTCTGGGGCCAACGTCCTGACTTTC
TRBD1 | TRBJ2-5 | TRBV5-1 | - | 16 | CASSPAQGTTAGTQYF | TGCGCCAGCAGTCCAGCACAGGGGACGACCGCAGGGACCCAGTACTTC
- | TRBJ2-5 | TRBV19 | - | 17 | CASSTRARTVDQETQYF | TGTGCCAGTAGTACCCGGGCCCGGACAGTCGACCAAGAGACCCAGTACTTC
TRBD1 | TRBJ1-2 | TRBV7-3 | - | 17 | CASSPHNPTGGRDGYTF | TGTGCCAGCAGCCCCCATAACCCAACAGGGGGAAGGGATGGCTACACCTTC
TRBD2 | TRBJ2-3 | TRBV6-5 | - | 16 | CASSSPGRGGPDTQYF | TGTGCCAGCAGTTCGCCCGGGCGGGGGGGCCCCGATACGCAGTATTTT
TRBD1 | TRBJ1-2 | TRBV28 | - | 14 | CASSRQGLNYGYTF | TGTGCCAGCAGCAGACAGGGATTGAACTATGGCTACACCTTC
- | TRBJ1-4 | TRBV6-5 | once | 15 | CASSYSRPRGEKLFF | TGTGCCAGCAGTTACTCGCGCCCTCGGGGGGAAAAACTGTTTTTT
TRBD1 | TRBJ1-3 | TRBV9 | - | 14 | CASSARTGTNTIYF | TGTGCCAGCAGCGCCCGGACAGGGACGAACACCATATATTTT
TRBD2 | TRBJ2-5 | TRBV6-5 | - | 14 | CASRASGGAGEQYF | TGTGCCAGCAGGGCTAGCGGGGGGGCCGGAGAGCAGTACTTC
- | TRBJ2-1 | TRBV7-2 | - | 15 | CASSLEWGAYNEQFF | TGTGCCAGCAGCTTAGAGTGGGGAGCGTACAATGAGCAGTTCTTC
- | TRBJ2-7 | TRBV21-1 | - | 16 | CASSLPPLAGVDEQYF | TGTGCCAGCAGCCTTCCCCCCCTAGCGGGAGTCGACGAGCAGTACTTC
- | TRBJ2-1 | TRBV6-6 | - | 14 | CASSYSQGRDEQFF | TGTGCCAGCAGTTACTCACAGGGGAGGGATGAGCAGTTCTTC
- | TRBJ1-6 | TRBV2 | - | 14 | CASRPGHSNSPLHF | TGTGCCAGCAGGCCGGGACACTCCAATTCACCCCTCCACTTT
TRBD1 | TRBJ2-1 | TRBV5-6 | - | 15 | CASSGTGGYYNEQFF | TGTGCCAGCAGCGGGACAGGGGGCTATTACAATGAGCAGTTCTTC
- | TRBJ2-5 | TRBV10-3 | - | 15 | CAISTGLGGQETQYF | TGTGCCATCAGCACAGGGCTAGGAGGGCAAGAGACCCAGTACTTC
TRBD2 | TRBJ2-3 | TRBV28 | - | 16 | CASSLLGLASTDTQYF | TGTGCCAGCAGCCTTTTGGGACTAGCGTCCACAGATACGCAGTATTTT
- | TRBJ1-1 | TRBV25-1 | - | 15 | CASSGRQWVGAEAFF | TGTGCCAGCAGTGGAAGACAGTGGGTGGGGGCTGAAGCTTTCTTT
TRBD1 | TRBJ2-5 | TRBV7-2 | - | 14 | CASSSSGGPETQYF | TGTGCCAGCAGTTCCTCAGGGGGCCCGGAGACCCAGTACTTC
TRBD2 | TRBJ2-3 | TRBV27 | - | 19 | CASSLRVEIGRGGLYTQYF | TGTGCCAGCAGTTTACGGGTGGAAATCGGGCGGGGGGGATTATATACGCAGTATTTT
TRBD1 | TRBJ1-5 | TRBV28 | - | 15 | CASSLATGGYQPQHF | TGTGCCAGCAGTTTAGCGACAGGGGGCTATCAGCCCCAGCATTTT
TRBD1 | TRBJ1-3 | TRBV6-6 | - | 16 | CASSYRQGASGNTIYF | TGTGCCAGCAGTTACAGACAGGGGGCGTCTGGAAACACCATATATTTT
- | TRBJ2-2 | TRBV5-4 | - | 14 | CASSSLQSAGELFF | TGTGCCAGCAGCTCTCTCCAGAGCGCCGGGGAGCTGTTTTTT
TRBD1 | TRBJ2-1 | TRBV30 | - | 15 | CAWSVTGGAFNEQFF | TGTGCCTGGAGTGTAACAGGGGGCGCTTTCAATGAGCAGTTCTTC
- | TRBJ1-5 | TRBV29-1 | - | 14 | CSVIGAWGNQPQHF | TGCAGCGTTATCGGGGCTTGGGGCAATCAGCCCCAGCATTTT
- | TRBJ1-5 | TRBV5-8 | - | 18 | CASSPGLGTLSPGQPQHF | TGTGCCAGCAGCCCGGGTCTGGGGACTCTCTCTCCTGGTCAGCCCCAGCATTTT
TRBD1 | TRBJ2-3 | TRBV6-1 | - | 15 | CASSDTGESTDTQYF | TGTGCCAGCAGTGATACAGGGGAAAGCACAGATACGCAGTATTTT
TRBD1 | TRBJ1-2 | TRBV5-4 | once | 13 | CASSQQGGYGYTF | TGTGCCAGCAGCCAACAGGGGGGCTATGGCTACACCTTC
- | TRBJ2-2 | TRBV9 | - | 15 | CASSAGGLATGELFF | TGTGCCAGCAGCGCCGGGGGGCTAGCTACCGGGGAGCTGTTTTTT